The next 28 T cell receptor beta chains were all read from a single sample in a study of blood T cell repertoires in COVID-19. Here immunoSEQ multiplex PCR was the method, and the copy in TCRdb shows in-frame clones only, minus some. This sample yields approximately 60,000 clones, of which approximately 79% are seen a single time; more than 2.5% belongs to the top ten. The sequencing input was peripheral blood. The origin of the receptors is a man aged 55 to 69 with acute or convalescent COVID-19.

The chain combines TRBV4-1 with TRBJ2-2; 7 positions agree with TRBD2. CDR1 and CDR2 from the germline V gene are MGHRA and YSYEKL. The CDR3 loop spans 12 amino acids. V lost 7 bases to trimming and J lost 6 bases; unmatched junction nucleotides: 2. This CDR3 is CASMGRAGELFF. Written as DNA, the CDR3 is TGCGCCAGCATGGGGAGGGCCGGGGAGCTGTTTTTT.

J is TRBJ1-1 and V is TRBV28, with TRBD1 as a possible D gene (6 bases). Germline V gene data show CDR1 as MDHEN and CDR2 as SYDVKM. V was shortened by 6 bases and J by 9 bases, with 14 bases between the two germline ends. The CDR3 contains 12 residues. The CDR3 loop is CASSPGQLKAFF. CDR3 DNA sequence: TGTGCCAGCAGCCCCGGACAGCTTAAAGCTTTCTTT.

The rearrangement uses TRBV5-6 and TRBJ1-6; tentative D call: TRBD1 (5 bases). CDR1 and CDR2 from the germline V gene are SGHDT and YYEEEE. The CDR3 sequence is 15 residues long. Trimming took off 1 base at V and 0 bases at J, with 5 bases between the two ends. The CDR3 here is CASSLRGSYNSPLHF. The CDR3 nucleotides read TGTGCCAGCAGCTTGAGGGGCTCCTATAATTCACCCCTCCACTTT.

The CDR3 bases are TGTGCCACCAGTTCTCGTTCGCGGGGGGCGTACAATGAGCAGTTCTTC. Its protein is CATSSRSRGAYNEQFF. The chain links TRBV24-1 to TRBJ2-1, with 8 bases identical to TRBD2. CDR1 KGHDR and CDR2 SFDVKD come from the germline V gene. V lost 6 bases and J lost 4; bases outside the gene matches: 10. The CDR3 extends over 16 amino acids.

The V gene is TRBV30, the J gene TRBJ2-2, with 10 bases identical to TRBD1. The CDR3 consists of 15 residues. Germline assignment: CDR1 GTSNPN and CDR2 SVGIG (reference sequence). V shed 4 bases, J shed 6 bases, and the junction held 8 bases outside the gene matches. The CDR3 nucleotides are TGTGCCTGGAAACCCGGGACAGGGGACTCCGGGGAGCTGTTTTTT. Translating it yields CAWKPGTGDSGELFF.

The chain combines TRBV24-1 with TRBJ2-5, with D tentatively TRBD2 (5 bases). V was pared by 2 bases and J by 3 bases, with 15 bases between. Germline CDR1 is KGHDR and CDR2 is SFDVKD. CDR3 length: 16 amino acids. This CDR3 reads CATSDSRTYIKETQYF. The DNA for the CDR3 is TGTGCCACCAGTGATTCCCGGACTTATATCAAAGAGACCCAGTACTTC.

V and J are TRBV7-3 and TRBJ2-2; D remains ambiguous. The ends were cut back, 5 bases at V and 4 bases at J, with 11 bases in the middle. The CDR3 is 14 amino acids. The germline gives CDR1 SGHTA, CDR2 FQGTGA. Here the CDR3 reads CASSPKSATGELFF. The CDR3 bases are TGTGCCAGCAGCCCGAAGAGCGCCACCGGGGAGCTGTTTTTT.

This clone was counted only a few times. The chain is built from TRBV7-9 and TRBJ1-1; no clear D. The CDR3 contains 14 residues. V was pared by 3 bases and J by 0 bases, with 8 bases between. CDR1 is SEHNR and CDR2 is FQNEAQ in the germline V gene (reference sequence). The chain's CDR3 is CASSLGSMNTEAFF. The CDR3 DNA sequence: TGTGCCAGCAGCTTGGGCAGCATGAACACTGAAGCTTTCTTT.

This sequence joins TRBV14 and TRBJ1-2; D not certain. Germline V lookup: CDR1 SGHDN, CDR2 FVKESK. The ends were cut back, 1 base at V and 7 bases at J, with 10 bases in the middle. The CDR3 length is 13 residues. The CDR3 DNA is TGTGCCAGCAGCCAAGGGCTGTACCGTGGCTACACCTTC. It codes for CASSQGLYRGYTF. The complete variable domain, with remaining parts taken from reference TRBV14 and TRBJ1-2, reads EAGVTQFPSHSVIEKGQTVTLRCDPISGHDNLYWYRRVMGKEIKFLLHFVKESKQDESGMPNNRFLAERTGGTYSTLKVQPAELEDSGVYFCASSQGLYRGYTFGSGTRLTVV.

This clone has a single count. The chain is built from TRBV11-1 and TRBJ2-3, with unresolved D. The germline CDR1 and CDR2 sequences are SGHAT and FQDESV (reference sequence). V was shortened by 1 base and J by 4 bases, with 6 bases between the two germline ends. This CDR3 is 13 amino acids long. The CDR3 here is CASSLDLADTQYF. The CDR3 DNA is TGTGCCAGCAGCTTAGATCTTGCAGATACGCAGTATTTT.

This chain connects TRBV6-5 to TRBJ1-5; D is uncertain. Germline V gives CDR1 MNHEY, CDR2 SVGAGI. This CDR3 is 11 amino acids long. Trimming removed 10 bases at V and 2 bases at J, with 6 bases between. This chain's CDR3 is CATSGNQPQHF. The CDR3 DNA is TGTGCCACCTCCGGCAATCAGCCCCAGCATTTT.

This chain connects TRBV5-1 to TRBJ1-1; TRBD1 might be the D (5 bases). Trimming took 3 bases from V and 4 from J, leaving 10 bases between them. The CDR3 sequence is 13 residues long. CDR1 and CDR2 from the germline V gene are SGHRS and YFSETQ. CDR3 sequence (DNA): TGCGCCAGCAGCTGGGGCGTAGGCACTGAAGCTTTCTTT. It specifies CASSWGVGTEAFF.

The chain is built from TRBV12-3 or TRBV12-4 and TRBJ1-2; a possible D gene is TRBD1 (6 bases). This CDR3 has 12 residues. Between the trimmed V and J ends, which lost 8 bases and 2 bases, there was a span of 9 bases. The CDR3 DNA sequence: TGTGCCAGCCGTACAGGGAACTATGGCTACACCTTC. As protein: CASRTGNYGYTF.

The chain is built from TRBV5-1 and TRBJ1-6, with D perhaps TRBD1 (5 bases). The CDR3 totals 17 residues. Germline CDR1 and CDR2: SGHRS and YFSETQ. Trimming left V 4 bases short and J 7 bases short, with 21 bases between. This CDR3 is CASSPEGGDRPNSPLHF. CDR3 coding DNA: TGCGCCAGCAGCCCCGAGGGAGGGGATCGGCCGAATTCACCCCTCCACTTT.

The chain couples TRBV4-1 to TRBJ2-5, with 10 bases lining up with TRBD2. Germline V gene data show CDR1 as MGHRA and CDR2 as YSYEKL. There are 13 residues in the CDR3. V lost 4 bases and J lost 9; bases outside the gene matches: 5. CDR3 protein: CASSPTSGLAQYF. In DNA, the CDR3 is TGCGCCAGCAGCCCGACTAGCGGGTTGGCCCAGTACTTC.

This rearrangement joins TRBV21-1 to TRBJ1-2; the table gives TRBD1 as D, unverified against the DNA. TRBV21-1 represents a pseudogene. The length of the CDR3 is 14 residues. This chain's CDR3 is CASSARQVDYGYTF. The CDR3 DNA follows: TGTGCCAGCAGCGCTCGACAGGTAGACTATGGCTACACCTTC.

The V call is TRBV4-1, the J call TRBJ2-5; tentatively, D is TRBD2 (6 bases). In germline, CDR1 is MGHRA, CDR2 YSYEKL. V lost 6 bases and J lost 1, with 15 bases in between. CDR3 size: 15 residues. CDR3 nucleotide sequence: TGCGCCAGCAGACTGGGAGGTAGGGGCCAAGAGACCCAGTACTTC. Its protein product is CASRLGGRGQETQYF.

The chain uses TRBV2 and TRBJ1-1; D unclear. V lost 8 bases to trimming and J lost 1 base, with 14 bases between them. The CDR3 is 14 residues long. CDR1 is SNHLY and CDR2 is FYNNEI in the germline V gene. CDR3 region: CASSFQRENTEAFF. The CDR3 DNA reads TGTGCCAGCTCATTCCAACGGGAGAACACTGAAGCTTTCTTT.

This clone was found a few times. The rearrangement uses TRBV30 and TRBJ1-5, with a tentative D call TRBD1 (6 bases). The V and J ends lost 1 base and 0 bases respectively, with 10 bases between them. CDR3 length equals 15 residues. Per the germline V gene, CDR1 is GTSNPN and CDR2 is SVGIG (reference sequence). As DNA, the CDR3 is TGTGCCTGGAGTGCGGACAGCTATAGCAATCAGCCCCAGCATTTT. This gives the protein CAWSADSYSNQPQHF.

This chain uses TRBV27 with TRBJ1-2; D unresolved. Per the germline V gene, CDR1 is MNHEY and CDR2 is SMNVEV (reference sequence). Trimming removed 2 bases at V and 4 bases at J, with 8 bases between. This CDR3 is 13 amino acids long. Here the CDR3 DNA reads TGTGCCAGCAGTTTAAGTCGTAGCTATGGCTACACCTTC. Its translation is CASSLSRSYGYTF.

V usage is TRBV24-1 and J usage is TRBJ2-5, with D maybe TRBD2 (6 bases). The germline V and J ends were trimmed by 4 bases and 5 bases, with 16 bases remaining between them. The CDR3 is 15 amino acids. In germline, CDR1 is KGHDR, CDR2 SFDVKD. The CDR3: CATSDGRRFGETQYF. For the CDR3, the DNA is TGTGCCACCAGTGACGGGAGAAGATTCGGGGAGACCCAGTACTTC.

The chain has TRBV5-6 and TRBJ1-1, with a tentative D call TRBD1 (6 bases). This CDR3 comprises 17 residues. CDR1 SGHDT and CDR2 YYEEEE come from the germline V gene. V was shortened by 3 bases and J by 3 bases, with 21 bases between the two germline ends. The CDR3 loop is CASSSDRYPNRDTEAFF. Written as DNA, the CDR3 is TGTGCCAGCAGCTCCGACAGGTACCCGAACCGCGACACTGAAGCTTTCTTT.

The chain is built from TRBV5-1 and TRBJ1-5; perhaps TRBD1 as D (5 bases). With 0 bases removed from V and 5 bases from J, the gap between germline ends came to 9 bases. The CDR3 spans 14 residues. In germline, CDR1 is SGHRS, CDR2 YFSETQ. The CDR3 spells CASSLVGEDQPQHF. The DNA for the CDR3 is TGCGCCAGCAGCTTGGTAGGGGAGGATCAGCCCCAGCATTTT. Filled out from reference TRBV5-1 and TRBJ1-5, the complete variable domain reads KAGVTQTPRYLIKTRGQQVTLSCSPISGHRSVSWYQQTPGQGLQFLFEYFSETQRNKGNFPGRFSGRQFSNSRSEMNVSTLELGDSALYLCASSLVGEDQPQHFGDGTRLSIL.

This chain joins TRBV29-1 and TRBJ1-2, with 11 bases aligning to TRBD1. Germline V lookup: CDR1 SQVTM, CDR2 ANQGSEA. CDR3 size: 13 residues. J was trimmed by 4 bases and V by 6 bases; bases with no gene match: 4. CDR3 sequence: CSVRTGGSYGYTF. The CDR3, as DNA: TGCAGCGTAAGGACAGGGGGCAGCTATGGCTACACCTTC.

The chain links TRBV24-1 to TRBJ1-2; possibly TRBD1 for D (5 bases). Germline-derived CDR1 and CDR2 are KGHDR and SFDVKD. This CDR3 spans 15 amino acids. V lost 2 bases and J lost 7, with 16 bases in between. CDR3 region: CATSDSNAGGGGYTF. CDR3 DNA sequence: TGTGCCACCAGTGATTCTAATGCGGGGGGTGGTGGCTACACCTTC.

This clone has more than one count but fewer than ten. This rearrangement joins TRBV30 to TRBJ2-7, with a weak D call TRBD2 (5 bases). The CDR3 loop spans 12 amino acids. Germline CDR1 GTSNPN, CDR2 SVGIG (reference sequence). Between the trimmed V and J ends, which lost 8 bases and 6 bases, there was a span of 17 bases. The CDR3 nucleotides are TGTGCCCAAGGAGAAGAGGGAGCCGAGCAGTACTTC. It codes for CAQGEEGAEQYF.

This rearrangement joins TRBV5-1 to TRBJ1-2, with 8 bases fitting TRBD1. Germline V gene sequence: CDR1 SGHRS, CDR2 YFSETQ. Trimming took 3 bases from V and 10 from J; bases not matched to a gene: 8. The CDR3 is 13 amino acids. Written as DNA, the CDR3 is TGCGCCAGCAGCTCCGACAGGGGAGGTGTCTACACCTTC. Its protein product is CASSSDRGGVYTF.

The V and J genes are TRBV19 and TRBJ2-1; D not certain. The CDR3 is made up of 11 amino acids. The V end lost 6 bases, the J end lost 6 bases, and 6 bases lay between the germline ends. Germline loops: CDR1 LNHDA, CDR2 SQIVND (reference sequence). The CDR3 DNA reads TGTGCCAGTAGGTCGGTCAATGAGCAGTTCTTC. Translation gives CASRSVNEQFF.